A selection of T cell receptor beta chains follows, all from one sample in a study of blood T cells in healthy people across ages. MiXCR, run by TCRdb on the 5' RACE reads, gives a single entry per CDR3 protein. The sample has about 640,000 distinct CDR3 sequences, under 70% seen once. Sequencing was done on a sample of blood. These receptors were obtained from a man aged 60 to 75 in good health. Each CDR3 is given with its conserved first and last residue. The D gene is left open where the match is weak. Not all rows give a size; the values are once, few, many and, for expanded clones, a class.

DNA | CDR3 | length | V | D | J | size
TGTGCCAGCAGTTTTTCGGGGGGTACCGTATGGGACACTGAAGCTTTCTTT | CASSFSGGTVWDTEAFF | 17 | TRBV27 | . | TRBJ1-1 | .
TGTGCCAGCAGCACACGGGGTTCCTACAATGAGCAGTACTTC | CASSTRGSYNEQYF | 14 | TRBV7-2 | . | TRBJ2-5 | .
TGTGCCAGCAGCGCCGGGGGGAAGAGCTCCTACAATGAGCAGTTCTTC | CASSAGGKSSYNEQFF | 16 | TRBV7-8 | TRBD2 | TRBJ2-1 | few
TGTGCCAGCAGTGGCAGCGGGGGGCAAAGCACAGATACGCAGTATTTT | CASSGSGGQSTDTQYF | 16 | TRBV7-9 | TRBD2 | TRBJ2-3 | few
TGCGCCAGCAGCCCGCCCGGGACCGGTAATGAAAAACTGTTTTTT | CASSPPGTGNEKLFF | 15 | TRBV4-1 | . | TRBJ1-4 | .
TGCGCCAGCAGCCCCACTCCCGGGGGGGAGACCCAGTACTTC | CASSPTPGGETQYF | 14 | TRBV5-1 | TRBD2 | TRBJ2-5 | .
TGTGCCAGCGGGGACAGGGCTTGGGGCTACACCTTC | CASGDRAWGYTF | 12 | TRBV10-3 | TRBD1 | TRBJ1-2 | .
TGTGCCAGCAGCCAAGCGGTCTCGTACCAAGAGACCCAGTACTTC | CASSQAVSYQETQYF | 15 | TRBV3-1 | . | TRBJ2-5 | few
TGTGCCAGCAGTGGGGGGAATATGGACAATGAGCAGTTCTTC | CASSGGNMDNEQFF | 14 | TRBV28 | . | TRBJ2-1 | many
TGCGCCAGCAGCCCGGACGGGACAGGGGAAGAGACCCAGTACTTC | CASSPDGTGEETQYF | 15 | TRBV5-1 | TRBD1 | TRBJ2-5 | .
TGTGCCAGCAGCCCACGGCTTCCCACCAACCAAGAGACCCAGTACTTC | CASSPRLPTNQETQYF | 16 | TRBV11-2 | . | TRBJ2-5 | .
TGCAGTGCTAAACTAGCGGGGAGAGATACGCAGTATTTT | CSAKLAGRDTQYF | 13 | TRBV20-1 | TRBD2 | TRBJ2-3 | .
TGTGCCAGCAGTTTCCTCTGGGGGGGGGCTACCTACAATGAGCAGTTCTTC | CASSFLWGGATYNEQFF | 17 | TRBV12-3/TRBV12-4 | . | TRBJ2-1 | .
TGCAGCGTTGAGGGTCAAGCGGGAAGCGATACGCAGTATTTT | CSVEGQAGSDTQYF | 14 | TRBV29-1 | TRBD2 | TRBJ2-3 | .
TGTGCCAGCAGGTATCAGGGCCAAGAGACCCAGTACTTC | CASRYQGQETQYF | 13 | TRBV28 | . | TRBJ2-5 | once
TGTGCCACCAGCAGAGTCCGGACAGGGGCAACCTACGAGCAGTACTTC | CATSRVRTGATYEQYF | 16 | TRBV15 | TRBD1 | TRBJ2-7 | .
TGTGCCAGTAGTATCCGGGACTATAATTCACCCCTCCACTTT | CASSIRDYNSPLHF | 14 | TRBV19 | . | TRBJ1-6 | .
TGTGCCAGCAGAATCAGCGTTTACTATGGCTACACCTTC | CASRISVYYGYTF | 13 | TRBV6-5 | . | TRBJ1-2 | .
TGTGCCAGCAGCCCCGGGACCGGTAGGGTCGGGGAGCTGTTTTTT | CASSPGTGRVGELFF | 15 | TRBV7-2 | . | TRBJ2-2 | once
TGTGCCAGCCAAGACGGGATATCTCTCAATGAGCAGTTCTTC | CASQDGISLNEQFF | 14 | TRBV7-9 | . | TRBJ2-1 | few
TGTGCCATCAGTCGCGGTGGGAGGAACACTGAAGCTTTCTTT | CAISRGGRNTEAFF | 14 | TRBV10-3 | . | TRBJ1-1 | .
TGTGCCAGCAGCCTTTCCCAGACGGTCGGGGAGCAGTTCTTC | CASSLSQTVGEQFF | 14 | TRBV3-1 | . | TRBJ2-1 | .
TGTGCCAGCAGTTTATCGACAGGTCGGGGTTCCTACGAGCAGTACTTC | CASSLSTGRGSYEQYF | 16 | TRBV27 | . | TRBJ2-7 | .
TGCAGCTACAGGGGGCCCCTCGTAATTTACGAGCAGTACTTC | CSYRGPLVIYEQYF | 14 | TRBV29-1 | TRBD1 | TRBJ2-7 | .
TGCGCCAGCAGCCAAGAACAAATGGGGGGCTACACCTTC | CASSQEQMGGYTF | 13 | TRBV4-1 | . | TRBJ1-2 | many
TGTGCCAGCTCTGGACTAGCGGGCGAGAAGAGAACCCAGTACTTC | CASSGLAGEKRTQYF | 15 | TRBV5-6 | TRBD2 | TRBJ2-5 | few
TGTGCCAGCAGTTACCGGGACAAGTATCAGCCCCAGCATTTT | CASSYRDKYQPQHF | 14 | TRBV6-6 | . | TRBJ1-5 | once
TGTGCCAGCAGTGTGACGAGGGGCGAGACCCAGTACTTC | CASSVTRGETQYF | 13 | TRBV6-1 | . | TRBJ2-5 | once
TGTGCCAGCAGCTTTGGCGTACGGGGGGCACGAGAGACCCAGTACTTC | CASSFGVRGARETQYF | 16 | TRBV5-6 | . | TRBJ2-5 | .
TGTGCCAGCCGGAGACGAGGAGAGACCCAGTACTTC | CASRRRGETQYF | 12 | TRBV6-2/TRBV6-3 | . | TRBJ2-5 | few
TGTGCCAGCAGTGTCGACAGGGGGCTGTTCTATGGCTATACCTTC | CASSVDRGLFYGYTF | 15 | TRBV2 | TRBD1 | TRBJ1-2 | .
TGTGCCAGCAGCTCGGGGGTGGCCACCGGGGAGCTGTTTTTT | CASSSGVATGELFF | 14 | TRBV5-4 | . | TRBJ2-2 | few
TGTGCCAGCAGCCTCCGGACCCGAGGCAATGAGCAGTTCTTC | CASSLRTRGNEQFF | 14 | TRBV7-2 | . | TRBJ2-1 | .
TGCGCCAGCAGCTTGGATGCAGGGGTGAACACTGAAGCTTTCTTT | CASSLDAGVNTEAFF | 15 | TRBV5-1 | . | TRBJ1-1 | .
TGCAGTGCTAGAGTTCCCTGGGGGAATTCACCCCTCCACTTT | CSARVPWGNSPLHF | 14 | TRBV20-1 | . | TRBJ1-6 | .
TGTGCCAGCAGGGACCGGGACCATTTAGATACGCAGTATTTT | CASRDRDHLDTQYF | 14 | TRBV6-1 | . | TRBJ2-3 | once
TGTGCCAGCAGTTCACTTAGAAGCTCCTACGAGCAGTACTTC | CASSSLRSSYEQYF | 14 | TRBV7-2 | . | TRBJ2-7 | .
TGTGCCAGCAGTTTAGGGGACAGGGGTTTGGCGTACAATGAGCAGTTCTTC | CASSLGDRGLAYNEQFF | 17 | TRBV12-3/TRBV12-4 | TRBD1 | TRBJ2-1 | few
TGTGCCAGCAGCTTTTTCGACGAGCAGTACTTC | CASSFFDEQYF | 11 | TRBV7-2 | . | TRBJ2-7 | few
TGTGCCAGCAGCACTGGACAGGGAAAGGCCGAGCAGTACTTC | CASSTGQGKAEQYF | 14 | TRBV2 | TRBD1 | TRBJ2-7 | .
TGTGCCAGCAGACAGGGTAACAATGAGCAGTTCTTC | CASRQGNNEQFF | 12 | TRBV6-6 | . | TRBJ2-1 | .
TGTGCCAGCAGCTCGGACAGGGGTCGGGAGCAGTTCTTC | CASSSDRGREQFF | 13 | TRBV11-2 | TRBD1 | TRBJ2-1 | once
TGCGCCAGCAGCGGGTCGGGACAGGAGCAAGAGACCCAGTACTTC | CASSGSGQEQETQYF | 15 | TRBV5-1 | TRBD1 | TRBJ2-5 | .
TGTGCCAGCAGCTTAGCTCCAAGCGCAGATACGCAGTATTTT | CASSLAPSADTQYF | 14 | TRBV7-9 | . | TRBJ2-3 | .
TGCAGTGCAAGGACAGACGATTATCGGGAAAAACTGTTTTTT | CSARTDDYREKLFF | 14 | TRBV20-1 | . | TRBJ1-4 | few
TGCAGCGTTGGGGAAACTAGCCTAACCACAGATACGCAGTATTTT | CSVGETSLTTDTQYF | 15 | TRBV29-1 | . | TRBJ2-3 | few